The following is a TCR beta chain sequence with its context. The antigen is not known. This sample is part of a study of shared clonotypes between healthy human individuals. Notes on the study in general: Clonotype sharing among donors was thought likely to change with sequencing depth.

Naive CD8 isolation took CD45RO-negative cells positively selected for CCR7 and excluded terminally differentiated effector memory CD45RA+ cells. This CDR3 has 16 amino acids. Deletions cut 5 bases from V and 0 bases from J, with 16 bases between. Germline values: CDR1 SEHNR, CDR2 FQNEAQ (reference sequence). Replicate PCRs for sorted subsets used about 200 ng DNA; this equaled tens of thousands of T cell genomes. TCRdb keeps only in-frame clones here, not all; method: immunoSEQ multiplex PCR. The repertoire has some 1,900,000 clones, about 94% of them found once; the top ten carry 0.95% to 1.5%. The clonotype was recovered from a man between 18 and 35 years old in good health. Sequencing was performed on naive CD8+ T cells sorted from blood. J is TRBJ2-5 and V is TRBV7-9; either TRBD1 or TRBD2 may fit D (6 bases each). The CDR3 bases are TGTGCCAGCAGCCCCCCCGGAGGGGGGTACCAAGAGACCCAGTACTTC. This sequence encodes CASSPPGGGYQETQYF.